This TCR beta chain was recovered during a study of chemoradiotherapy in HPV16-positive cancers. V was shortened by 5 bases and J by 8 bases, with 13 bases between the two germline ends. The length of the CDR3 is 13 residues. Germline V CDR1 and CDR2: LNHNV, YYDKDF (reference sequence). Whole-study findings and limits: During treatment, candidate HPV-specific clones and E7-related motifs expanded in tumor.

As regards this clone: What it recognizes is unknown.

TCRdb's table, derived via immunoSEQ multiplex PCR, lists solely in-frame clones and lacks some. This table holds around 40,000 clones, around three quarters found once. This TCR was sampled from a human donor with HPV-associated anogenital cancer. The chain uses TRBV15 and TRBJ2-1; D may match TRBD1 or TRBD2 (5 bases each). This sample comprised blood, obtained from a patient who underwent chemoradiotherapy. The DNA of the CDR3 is TGTGCCACCAGCGGGGACGCCGGCGATGAGCAGTTCTTC. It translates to CATSGDAGDEQFF. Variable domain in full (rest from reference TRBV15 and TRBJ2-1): DAMVIQNPRYQVTQFGKPVTLSCSQTLNHNVMYWYQQKSSQAPKLLFHYYDKDFNNEADTPDNFQSRRPNTSFCFLDIRSPGLGDTAMYLCATSGDAGDEQFFGPGTRLTVL.